What follows is one TCR beta chain and its context. Its antigen is unknown. No much larger clone exists at a distance of one base, and base qualities are not known. What the time point label conveys for this sample: progressive disease on ibrutinib. For TCR beta library preparation, roughly 2.1 micrograms of genomic DNA was extracted from cryopreserved PBMCs. Longitudinal blood samples from CLL patients receiving ibrutinib monotherapy were subjected to high-throughput TCR beta sequencing. Patients were enrolled in a phase 2 open-label single-center ibrutinib monotherapy trial. The record originates from a study of cytotoxic CD8 clonotypes in ibrutinib-treated CLL (dated by TCRdb to about 2021). As for the study more broadly: The cohort included roughly 15 treatment-naive and roughly 10 relapsed/refractory patients; approximately 17 were IGHV unmutated. Of the roughly 79 people in the trial, approximately 26 had longitudinal samples available. Cryopreserved peripheral blood mononuclear cells were obtained prior to treatment, at the time of response, and at either disease progression or sustained remission. Partial responses were observed in around 25 patients and complete responses in 2; after a median follow-up of 68 months, remission was maintained in 14 patients and progression was observed in roughly twelve. On average, each sample yielded roughly 250,000 productive templates and about 95,000 productive rearrangements. Patients were still on ibrutinib when every remission and progressive disease sample was collected. Response samples were taken after a median of around 13 months on treatment, ranging from 6 to 36 months. General conclusions and limits of the study: Sustained-remission and progressing patients did not have matched sampling times, and lymph node repertoires were not examined. Baseline clonality exceeded that of age-matched healthy donors and correlated strongly with circulating CD8+ T-cell counts. At ibrutinib response clonality went up, during sustained remission it held steady, and at progression it dropped back toward baseline. Public clonotypes were rare and either contracted or stayed stable during treatment, and the rise in clonality at ibrutinib response reflected the expansion of private clonotypes.

For CDR1 and CDR2, the germline V gene lists SGHDT and YYEEEE. At the junction V is shortened by 5 bases and J by 7 bases, with 10 bases in between. From the cysteine up to the phenylalanine, the CDR3 has a length of 11 residues. Just CDR3 DNA is preserved here, 33 bases in frame from base 1. A MiSeq instrument was used for deep resolution sequencing, which targeted depths ranging from 1 in 1 million up to 1 in 200,000 T cells, with coverage averaging 10x for each clonotype. The immunoSEQ hsTCRB Kit was used to generate TCR beta libraries. The authors processed their data as follows. ImmunoSEQ Data Assistant and ImmunoSEQ Analyzer were used for data analysis, and V, D and J genes were assigned according to IMGT definitions. Clonality was computed as one minus normalized Shannon entropy of productive rearrangement frequencies, ranging from 0 to 1. Only overrepresented clonotypes making up at least 0.05% of the repertoire of each patient were included in the public clonotype analysis. Roughly 12 age-matched healthy donor repertoires from immuneACCESS were used as controls for clonality. In its TCRdb copy, this immuneACCESS table keeps in-frame sequences only and misses some clones. Where compared with another copy, unresolved V genes explain less than half of these, and the others have no known cause. V, J and clone size reflect that table, while D and trimming were determined from the DNA. The sample has around 27,000 clones on record, approximately 70% of them singletons. The ten largest clonotypes hold approximately 50% of the sample.

This TCR was recovered from a human donor with chronic lymphocytic leukemia. This material consisted of PBMCs, taken at disease progression, from a patient treated with ibrutinib. The V gene is TRBV5-6 and the J gene is TRBJ2-7; the D gene remains uncertain. The CDR3 amino acid sequence is: CASRSSGEQYF. The DNA sequence follows: TGTGCCAGCAGGAGCTCGGGTGAGCAGTACTTC.